Listed here are 8 T cell receptor beta chains from one sample, sequenced in a study of radiotherapy plus CTLA-4 blockade in lung cancer. Some clones are missing from TCRdb's copy, which holds only in-frame ones; the method was immunoSEQ multiplex PCR. The table includes tens of thousands of clones, around 90% detected once. Sequencing was performed on peripheral blood, taken from a patient treated with radiotherapy plus ipilimumab. All receptors derive from a human donor with non-small cell lung cancer that progressed on radiotherapy plus ipilimumab.

The rearrangement uses TRBV5-1 and TRBJ2-7; possible D gene TRBD1, 7 bases. V was shortened by 0 bases and J by 0 bases, with 25 bases between the two germline ends. CDR3 length equals 20 residues. In germline, CDR1 is SGHRS, CDR2 YFSETQ. The CDR3 coding sequence is TGCGCCAGCAGCTTGGCCGGAAGACAGGGAGGCCTTGGGAGCTCCTACGAGCAGTACTTC. Protein product: CASSLAGRQGGLGSSYEQYF.

The V gene is TRBV30, the J gene TRBJ2-4; possibly TRBD1 for D (5 bases). Trimming took off 0 bases at V and 8 bases at J, with 5 bases between the two ends. CDR3 length equals 11 residues. Germline CDR1 reads GTSNPN; CDR2 reads SVGIG (reference sequence). The CDR3 DNA reads as TGTGCCTGGAGTGTAGGGGACATTCAGTACTTC. Its translation: CAWSVGDIQYF.

The chain is built from TRBV12-5 and TRBJ1-3; tentative D call: TRBD1 (5 bases). V gave up 7 bases and J gave up 0 bases, with 13 bases separating them. CDR3 length: 15 residues. Germline lookup yields CDR1 LGHNT and CDR2 FRNRAP. CDR3 loop: CASARGVHSGNTIYF. DNA for the CDR3: TGTGCTAGTGCCCGGGGGGTACACTCTGGAAACACCATATATTTT.

This clone was picked up a small number of times. The chain links TRBV4-3 to TRBJ1-2; D possibly corresponds to TRBD1 (5 bases). Germline CDR1 LGHNA, CDR2 YSLEER. There are 14 residues in the CDR3. V was cut by 0 bases and J by 3 bases, with 8 bases left in between. Written as DNA, the CDR3 is TGCGCCAGCAGCCAAGATTGGGGGGACTATGGCTACACCTTC. Protein product: CASSQDWGDYGYTF.

V usage is TRBV5-4 and J usage is TRBJ1-3, with 7 bases lining up with TRBD1. The CDR3 runs 16 residues. Germline V CDR1 and CDR2: SGHNT, YYREEE (reference sequence). With V trimmed by 5 bases and J by 0 bases, 8 bases remained unmatched. Here the CDR3 DNA reads TGTGCCAGCAGGTCGGACAGGAGCACCTCTGGAAACACCATATATTTT. This sequence encodes CASRSDRSTSGNTIYF.

The chain uses TRBV7-8 and TRBJ2-6; D tentatively fits TRBD1 or TRBD2 (6 bases each). Trimming shortened V by 0 bases and J by 2 bases, and 14 bases separated the two germline ends. Germline CDR1 reads SGHVS; CDR2 reads FQNEAQ. The CDR3 runs to 18 residues. The CDR3 DNA follows: TGTGCCAGCAGCTTAGCGGGGGCCAGGGAGGCTGGGGCCAACGTCCTGACTTTC. This gives the protein CASSLAGAREAGANVLTF.

This chain joins TRBV2 and TRBJ1-2; D is unclear. The V and J ends lost 4 bases and 4 bases respectively, with 10 bases between them. CDR1 and CDR2 from the germline V gene are SNHLY and FYNNEI. The length of the CDR3 is 13 residues. In nucleotides, the CDR3 is TGTGCCAGCAGTGTGGGCCGGGGCTATGGCTACACCTTC. Translation: CASSVGRGYGYTF.

The rearrangement uses TRBV9 and TRBJ1-4; TRBD1 might be the D (6 bases). The V gene's germline CDR1 is SGDLS and CDR2 YYNGEE. V lost 4 bases to trimming and J lost 0 bases, with 7 bases between them. This CDR3 is 14 amino acids long. CDR3 sequence: CASSPGATNEKLFF. DNA of the CDR3: TGTGCCAGCAGCCCAGGGGCAACTAATGAAAAACTGTTTTTT.